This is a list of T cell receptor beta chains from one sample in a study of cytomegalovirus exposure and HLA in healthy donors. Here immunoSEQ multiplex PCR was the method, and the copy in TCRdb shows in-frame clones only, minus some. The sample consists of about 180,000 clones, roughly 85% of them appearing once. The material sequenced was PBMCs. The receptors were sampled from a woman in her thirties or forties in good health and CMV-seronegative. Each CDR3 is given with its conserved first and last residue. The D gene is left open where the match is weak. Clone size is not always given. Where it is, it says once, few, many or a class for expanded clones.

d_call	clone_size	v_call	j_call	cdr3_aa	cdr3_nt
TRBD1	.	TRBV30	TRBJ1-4	CAWTHRGNEKLFF	TGTGCCTGGACCCACAGGGGGAATGAAAAACTGTTTTTT
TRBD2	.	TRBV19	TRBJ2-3	CASNLLAGGTDTQYF	TGTGCCAGTAACTTACTAGCGGGGGGCACAGATACGCAGTATTTT
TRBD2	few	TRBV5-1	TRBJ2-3	CASSSLLAGGADTQYF	TGCGCCAGCAGCTCCTTACTAGCGGGGGGGGCAGATACGCAGTATTTT
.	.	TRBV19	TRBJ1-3	CATTESPGRNTIYF	TGTGCCACAACCGAATCTCCAGGGCGAAACACCATATATTTT
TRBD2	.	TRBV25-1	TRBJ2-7	CASSALAGRYEQYF	TGTGCCAGCAGTGCACTAGCGGGAAGGTACGAGCAGTACTTC
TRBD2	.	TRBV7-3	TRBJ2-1	CASSLLGGTSGRLDNEQFF	TGTGCCAGCAGCTTACTCGGGGGAACTAGCGGGAGATTAGACAATGAGCAGTTCTTC
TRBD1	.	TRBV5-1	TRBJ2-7	CASSLEPQGAYEQYF	TGCGCCAGCAGCTTGGAACCCCAGGGGGCGTACGAGCAGTACTTC
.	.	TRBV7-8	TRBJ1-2	CASSLVSGYGYTF	TGTGCCAGCAGCTTAGTTTCGGGTTATGGCTACACCTTC
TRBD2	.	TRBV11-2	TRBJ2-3	CASSLQSGSGDTQYF	TGTGCCAGCAGCTTACAGAGCGGGAGTGGGGATACGCAGTATTTT
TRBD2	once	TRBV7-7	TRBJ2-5	CASSSLSGTNQETQYF	TGTGCTAGCAGCTCCCTCTCCGGGACTAATCAAGAGACCCAGTACTTC
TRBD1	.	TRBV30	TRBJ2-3	CAWGSGQGQDTQYF	TGTGCCTGGGGAAGTGGACAGGGGCAAGATACGCAGTATTTT
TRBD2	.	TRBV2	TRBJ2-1	CASRYGLAAYNEQFF	TGTGCCAGCAGATACGGACTAGCGGCATACAATGAGCAGTTCTTC
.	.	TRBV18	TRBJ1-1	CASSPLGRVSAEAFF	TGTGCCAGCTCACCGCTCGGGAGGGTGAGTGCTGAAGCTTTCTTT
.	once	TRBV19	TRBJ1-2	CASRMAANYGYTF	TGTGCCAGTAGAATGGCAGCGAACTATGGCTACACCTTC
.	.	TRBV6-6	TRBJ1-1	CASNPFRATEAFF	TGTGCCAGCAACCCTTTCAGGGCCACTGAAGCTTTCTTT
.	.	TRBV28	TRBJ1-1	CATTVGTEAFF	TGTGCCACCACGGTCGGCACTGAAGCTTTCTTT
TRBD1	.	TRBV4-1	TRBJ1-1	CASSQLRAGTGYAEAFF	TGCGCCAGCAGCCAACTCCGTGCCGGGACAGGGTACGCTGAAGCTTTCTTT
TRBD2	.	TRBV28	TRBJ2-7	CASSLGSGNSYEQYF	TGTGCCAGCAGTTTGGGCAGCGGGAACTCCTACGAGCAGTACTTC
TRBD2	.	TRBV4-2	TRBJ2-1	CASSQGTSGGSPDEQFF	TGTGCCAGCAGCCAAGGGACTAGCGGGGGTTCCCCCGATGAGCAGTTCTTC
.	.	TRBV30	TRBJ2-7	CAWSAGGFYEQYF	TGTGCCTGGAGTGCGGGTGGATTCTACGAGCAGTACTTC
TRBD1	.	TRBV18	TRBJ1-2	CASSPRTGGDGYTF	TGTGCCAGCTCACCTCGGACAGGGGGAGATGGCTACACCTTC
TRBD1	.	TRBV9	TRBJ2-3	CASSAGQLPSTDTQYF	TGTGCCAGCAGCGCGGGACAGCTTCCTAGCACAGATACGCAGTATTTT
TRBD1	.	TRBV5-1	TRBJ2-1	CASSFTGTGEQFF	TGCGCCAGCAGCTTTACCGGGACAGGGGAGCAGTTCTTC
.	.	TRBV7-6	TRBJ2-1	CASSSPSEYEQFF	TGTGCCAGCAGCTCTCCGAGCGAGTATGAGCAGTTCTTC
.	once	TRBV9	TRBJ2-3	CASSVGTTNTDTQYF	TGTGCCAGCAGCGTTGGGACAACAAACACAGATACGCAGTATTTT
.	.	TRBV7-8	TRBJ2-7	CASSLRGAYEQYF	TGTGCCAGCAGCTTACGGGGGGCTTACGAGCAGTACTTC
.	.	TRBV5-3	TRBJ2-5	CARSLRYKETQYF	TGTGCCAGAAGCTTACGATACAAAGAGACCCAGTACTTC
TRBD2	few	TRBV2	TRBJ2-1	CASSEAGGQFGEQFF	TGTGCCAGCAGTGAGGCGGGGGGCCAATTCGGAGAGCAGTTCTTC
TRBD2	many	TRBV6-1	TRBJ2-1	CASSEGDGGAHEQFF	TGTGCCAGCAGTGAAGGAGACGGGGGGGCCCATGAGCAGTTCTTC